The sequence of this T cell receptor beta chain was determined in a study of blood T cell repertoires in COVID-19. Background on the study: COVID-19 samples collected from the United States, Italy and Spain covered acute and convalescent phases.

Libraries were prepared by immunoSEQ multiplex PCR; TCRdb keeps only in-frame clonotypes and omits some of them. The repertoire holds approximately 190,000 clones, with around nine tenths as singletons. The junction had 10 bases not matched to a gene; V was cut back by 6 bases and J by 3 bases. This CDR3 comprises 17 residues. The germline CDR1 and CDR2 sequences are MDHEN and SYDVKM. This clonotype originated in a man aged 40-49 years with active or convalescent COVID-19. Sequencing was carried out using peripheral blood. V gene TRBV28 combines with J gene TRBJ2-1, with 11 bases matching TRBD2. The CDR3 reads CASRDHTGTSGYNEQFF. The CDR3, as DNA: TGTGCCAGCAGGGATCACACCGGGACTAGCGGCTACAATGAGCAGTTCTTC.